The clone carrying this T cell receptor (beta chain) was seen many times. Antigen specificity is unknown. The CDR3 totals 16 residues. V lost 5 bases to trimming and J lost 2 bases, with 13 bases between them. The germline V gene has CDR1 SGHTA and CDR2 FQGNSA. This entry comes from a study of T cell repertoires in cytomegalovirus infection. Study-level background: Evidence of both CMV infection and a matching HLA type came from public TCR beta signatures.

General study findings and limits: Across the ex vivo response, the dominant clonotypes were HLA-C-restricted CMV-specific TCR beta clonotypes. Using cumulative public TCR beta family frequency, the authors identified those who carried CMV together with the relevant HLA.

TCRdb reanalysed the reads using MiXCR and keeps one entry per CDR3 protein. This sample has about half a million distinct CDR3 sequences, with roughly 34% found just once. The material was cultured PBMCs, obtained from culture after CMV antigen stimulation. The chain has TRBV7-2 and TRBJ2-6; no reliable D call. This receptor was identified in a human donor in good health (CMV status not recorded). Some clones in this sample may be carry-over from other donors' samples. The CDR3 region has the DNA TGTGCCAGCAGCCCACCCAGAACCGCTGGGGCCAACGTCCTGACTTTC. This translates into CASSPPRTAGANVLTF.